The 30 T cell receptor beta chains presented below share a single source sample, sequenced in a study of human T cells and chemical hapten exposure. TCRdb independently ran MiXCR on the RACE reads; one entry per CDR3 protein. This table has some 44,000 distinct CDR3 sequences, more than 8.5% appearing once. Specified time point: patch test 2, 6 weeks after DPC sensitization. Treatment defined: therapeutic diphenylcyclopropenone sensitization with weekly scalp DPC. The sequenced sample was whole blood, obtained in connection with sensitization to the hapten diphenylcyclopropenone (DPC). The receptors were sampled from a woman aged 40 to 50 with alopecia areata. Some clones in this sample may be carry-over from other donors' samples.

This sequence joins TRBV29-1 and TRBJ2-7, with no clear D. Germline values: CDR1 SQVTM, CDR2 ANQGSEA. Trimming pared 6 bases from V and 4 bases from J, leaving 10 bases between. This CDR3 is 11 amino acids long. CDR3 protein: CSVLTPYEQYF. In DNA form, the CDR3 reads TGCAGCGTCCTTACACCTTACGAGCAGTACTTC.

This clonotype was seen repeatedly, ten times or more. The genes are TRBV2 and TRBJ1-5; possibly TRBD1 for D (5 bases). V was trimmed by 2 bases and J by 5 bases, leaving 10 bases between them. This CDR3 is built from 14 residues. The germline V gene encodes CDR1 SNHLY and CDR2 FYNNEI. CDR3 bases: TGTGCCAGCAGTGAATCGACAGTTCATCAGCCCCAGCATTTT. Encoded protein: CASSESTVHQPQHF.

This clonotype was detected ten times or more. The chain's CDR3 is CASSLGRAEPYPKNIQYF. In DNA form, the CDR3 reads TGTGCCAGCAGCTTAGGTAGGGCAGAGCCCTACCCCAAAAACATTCAGTACTTC. This chain connects TRBV11-2 to TRBJ2-4; D remains ambiguous. V was pared by 1 base and J by 2 bases, with 18 bases between. Germline V lookup: CDR1 SGHAT, CDR2 FQNNGV. The CDR3 length is 18 residues. The variable domain in full, with the rest retrieved from reference TRBV11-2 and TRBJ2-4, is EAGVAQSPRYKIIEKRQSVAFWCNPISGHATLYWYQQILGQGPKLLIQFQNNGVVDDSQLPKDRFSAERLKGVDSTLKIQPAKLEDSAVYLCASSLGRAEPYPKNIQYFGAGTRLSVL.

This clonotype was counted many times. J is TRBJ1-1 and V is TRBV6-6; D is perhaps TRBD1 (5 bases). With 2 bases removed from V and 0 bases from J, the gap between germline ends came to 7 bases. Looked up from germline, CDR1 is MNHNY and CDR2 is SVGAGI (reference sequence). The CDR3 totals 14 residues. CDR3 protein: CASSYGTVNTEAFF. The CDR3 region has the DNA TGTGCCAGCAGTTACGGGACGGTGAACACTGAAGCTTTCTTT.

In its sample, this clonotype was seen many times. The chain carries TRBV24-1 and TRBJ2-5, with D possibly being TRBD1 (6 bases). Germline CDR1 is KGHDR and CDR2 is SFDVKD. CDR3 length equals 15 residues. V shed 4 bases and J shed 5 bases, with 16 bases lying between them. CDR3 protein: CATSEAGATGETQYF. The DNA of the CDR3 is TGTGCCACCAGTGAAGCAGGGGCGACGGGCGAGACCCAGTACTTC.

The sample holds a few counts of this clonotype. The chain carries TRBV11-3 and TRBJ2-2, with 13 bases lining up with TRBD2. The CDR3 is 15 residues long. The trim removed 6 bases at V and 7 bases at J, leaving 5 bases unmatched. CDR1 and CDR2 from the germline V gene are SGHNT and YENEEA. In DNA, the CDR3 is TGTGCCAGCAGTCCCGGGACTAGCGGGATCGGGGAGCTGTTTTTT. This sequence encodes CASSPGTSGIGELFF. Supplemented by reference TRBV11-3 and TRBJ2-2, the full variable domain reads EAGVVQSPRYKIIEKKQPVAFWCNPISGHNTLYWYLQNLGQGPELLIRYENEEAVDDSQLPKDRFSAERLKGVDSTLKIQPAELGDSAVYLCASSPGTSGIGELFFGEGSRLTVL.

This clonotype came up many times. V gene TRBV2 combines with J gene TRBJ2-6, with D tentatively TRBD1 (6 bases). Germline V lookup: CDR1 SNHLY, CDR2 FYNNEI. The CDR3 covers 16 residues. Trimming removed 1 base at V and 2 bases at J, with 9 bases between. This CDR3 reads CASSEGPGAGANVLTF. The DNA for the CDR3 is TGTGCCAGCAGTGAAGGTCCAGGGGCTGGGGCCAACGTCCTGACTTTC.

The chain couples TRBV30 to TRBJ1-1; the D is unclear. V was pared by 3 bases and J by 10 bases, with 6 bases between. CDR3 size: 9 residues. In germline, CDR1 is GTSNPN, CDR2 SVGIG (reference sequence). In DNA, the CDR3 is TGTGCCTGGAGGGTGCGAGCTTTCTTT. As protein: CAWRVRAFF.

In its sample, this clonotype was seen many times. The rearrangement joins TRBV5-1 to TRBJ2-3, with TRBD2 as a possible D gene (6 bases). Trimming pared 2 bases from V and 3 bases from J, leaving 10 bases between. This CDR3 contains 14 residues. Germline CDR1 is SGHRS and CDR2 is YFSETQ. CDR3 residues: CASSFGTSTDTQYF. CDR3 coding DNA: TGCGCCAGCAGCTTCGGGACTTCGACAGATACGCAGTATTTT.

This clonotype was detected ten times or more. The genes are TRBV6-1 and TRBJ1-1; tentatively, D is TRBD1 (6 bases). V was pared by 4 bases and J by 2 bases, with 11 bases between. CDR1 and CDR2 from the germline V gene are MNHNS and SASEGT. The CDR3 has 14 amino acids. The CDR3: CASSATGFNTEAFF. CDR3 bases: TGTGCCAGCAGTGCCACAGGGTTTAACACTGAAGCTTTCTTT.

This clonotype has ten or more counts. The chain has TRBV4-1 and TRBJ2-1; 16 bases are a match to TRBD2. Germline trimming cut 4 bases from V and 8 bases from J; bases unmatched to any gene: 5. Germline V gene lookup returns CDR1 MGHRA and CDR2 YSYEKL. The CDR3 sequence is 16 residues long. CDR3 residues: CASSPSGTSGGDEQFF. CDR3 nucleotide sequence: TGCGCCAGCAGCCCGAGCGGGACTAGCGGGGGGGATGAGCAGTTCTTC.

This clonotype has just a few counts. The V and J genes are TRBV12-3 or TRBV12-4 and TRBJ1-5; 9 bases align to TRBD1. V lost 6 bases and J lost 6; bases outside the gene matches: 9. The CDR3 extends over 15 amino acids. CDR3 in amino acids: CASSLGQGEGQPQHF. In nucleotides, the CDR3 is TGTGCCAGCAGCTTGGGACAGGGAGAGGGTCAGCCCCAGCATTTT.

This clonotype has a count of ten or more. This chain uses TRBV20-1 with TRBJ2-3; TRBD2 matches 10 bases. The V gene's germline CDR1 is DFQATT and CDR2 SNEGSKA (reference sequence). The V and J ends lost 3 bases and 3 bases, in that order; junction bases with no gene match: 12. The CDR3 consists of 17 residues. The CDR3 sequence is CSASLVVAGGGTDTQYF. In DNA form, the CDR3 reads TGCAGTGCTAGTCTCGTGGTAGCGGGGGGCGGGACAGATACGCAGTATTTT.

This clonotype was picked up many times. The chain combines TRBV7-6 with TRBJ2-7, with D possibly matching TRBD1 (5 bases). V was trimmed by 3 bases and J by 3 bases, leaving 12 bases between them. The CDR3 sequence is 14 residues long. Germline CDR1 and CDR2: SGHVS and FNYEAQ. CDR3 sequence (DNA): TGTGCCAGCAGCTTTCAGGGTGGGGTCTACGAGCAGTACTTC. Its protein product is CASSFQGGVYEQYF.

The sample holds many counts of this clonotype. The chain links TRBV7-8 to TRBJ1-1, with D uncertain. Germline V gene lookup returns CDR1 SGHVS and CDR2 FQNEAQ. This CDR3 contains 13 residues. Trimming cost V 0 bases and J 9 bases, with 11 bases left between them. This CDR3 reads CASSLAPGVQAFF. The CDR3 coding sequence is TGTGCCAGCAGCTTAGCCCCGGGAGTTCAAGCTTTCTTT. Supplemented by reference TRBV7-8 and TRBJ1-1, the full variable domain reads GAGVSQSPRYKVAKRGQDVALRCDPISGHVSLFWYQQALGQGPEFLTYFQNEAQLDKSGLPSDRFFAERPEGSVSTLKIQRTQQEDSAVYLCASSLAPGVQAFFGQGTRLTVV.

This clonotype occurred a few times. The genes are TRBV6-4 and TRBJ1-1; TRBD1 matches at 8 bases. Germline trimming cut 6 bases from V and 1 base from J; bases unmatched to any gene: 1. This CDR3 comprises 13 residues. Looked up from germline, CDR1 is MRHNA and CDR2 is SNTAGT. In DNA form, the CDR3 reads TGTGCCAGCAGGGACAGGGAGAACACTGAAGCTTTCTTT. Translated: CASRDRENTEAFF.

The gene calls are TRBV20-1 and TRBJ2-2; 7 nucleotides match TRBD1. Germline lookup yields CDR1 DFQATT and CDR2 SNEGSKA (reference sequence). The trim removed 0 bases at V and 1 base at J, leaving 2 bases unmatched. The CDR3 is 15 amino acids. The DNA for the CDR3 is TGCAGTGCTAGAGATCGGGACAGGAACACCGGGGAGCTGTTTTTT. Residues: CSARDRDRNTGELFF.

Only a few counts were recorded for this clonotype. The V gene is TRBV28, the J gene TRBJ1-5; no clear D gene. Germline CDR1 and CDR2: MDHEN and SYDVKM. V was shortened by 8 bases and J by 1 base, with 9 bases between the two germline ends. The CDR3 is made up of 13 amino acids. The DNA of the CDR3 is TGTGCCAGCGGAAGGTCGAGCAATCAGCCCCAGCATTTT. Protein: CASGRSSNQPQHF.

In its sample, this clonotype was seen many times. This chain connects TRBV2 to TRBJ1-6; D ambiguous. Germline CDR1 SNHLY, CDR2 FYNNEI. The CDR3 totals 13 residues. V shed 9 bases and J shed 9 bases, with 15 bases lying between them. CDR3 bases: TGTGCCAGTCATCCCTTACTAACTTCACCCCTCCACTTT. As protein: CASHPLLTSPLHF.

The sample holds a few counts of this clonotype. The V and J genes are TRBV20-1 and TRBJ1-2; the match to TRBD1 covers 9 bases. The CDR3 has 11 amino acids. V trimming: 6 bases; J trimming: 5 bases; junction bases outside the gene matches: 1. Per germline, CDR1 DFQATT and CDR2 SNEGSKA (reference sequence). This CDR3 is CSAGTGYGYTF. The CDR3 region has the DNA TGCAGTGCGGGGACAGGGTATGGCTACACCTTC.

This clonotype came up a few times. This rearrangement joins TRBV4-2 to TRBJ2-7; D is perhaps TRBD2 (7 bases). This CDR3 is 17 amino acids long. Germline-derived CDR1 and CDR2 are LGHNA and YNFKEQ. With 0 bases removed from V and 1 base from J, the gap between germline ends came to 16 bases. The CDR3, as DNA: TGTGCCAGCAGCCAAGATCCGACCGGGGGGCCATCCTACGAGCAGTACTTC. Its protein product is CASSQDPTGGPSYEQYF.

The CDR3 sequence: CASSLGRGTEAFF. The CDR3, as DNA: TGTGCCAGCAGCTTAGGGAGGGGAACTGAAGCTTTCTTT. This chain uses TRBV11-1 with TRBJ1-1, with TRBD1 as a possible D gene (5 bases). The V end was cut by 1 base, the J end by 5 bases, with 8 bases between. Germline V lookup: CDR1 SGHAT, CDR2 FQDESV (reference sequence). The CDR3 has 13 amino acids.

V is TRBV9 and J is TRBJ2-1; unclear D gene. Germline CDR1 and CDR2: SGDLS and YYNGEE. The length of the CDR3 is 16 residues. Trimming took 0 bases from V and 2 from J, leaving 12 bases between them. The CDR3 is CASSVAPGATYNEQFF. CDR3 in DNA: TGTGCCAGCAGCGTAGCTCCCGGCGCAACCTACAATGAGCAGTTCTTC.

The chain combines TRBV6-4 with TRBJ2-3, with 8 bases fitting TRBD2. Unmatched junction bases numbered 8, after V lost 0 bases and J lost 0 bases. CDR3 size: 18 residues. Germline V gene lookup returns CDR1 MRHNA and CDR2 SNTAGT. CDR3 amino acids: CASSDSTGLAGSTDTQYF. The DNA for the CDR3 is TGTGCCAGCAGTGACTCGACGGGGCTAGCGGGTAGCACAGATACGCAGTATTTT.

This clonotype showed up just once. A much more abundant neighbour one base away suggests this may be a read error. The chain joins TRBV27 to TRBJ2-3, with 13 bases matching TRBD2. Per the germline V gene, CDR1 is MNHEY and CDR2 is SMNVEV (reference sequence). CDR3 length: 18 amino acids. CDR3 nucleotide sequence: TGTGCCAGCAGTTTATATCGACTAGCGGGGGGTCCGCCAGATATGCAGTATTTT. This codes for CASSLYRLAGGPPDMQYF.

This clonotype has a handful of counts. Written as DNA, the CDR3 is TGTGCCAGCCAGAGGGGGACTACCGGGGATTTTCAGTACTTC. Protein product: CASQRGTTGDFQYF. The rearrangement links TRBV6-1 to TRBJ2-4; D is perhaps TRBD2 (7 bases). This CDR3 is built from 14 residues. Germline CDR1 reads MNHNS; CDR2 reads SASEGT. Trimming pared 8 bases from V and 11 bases from J, leaving 22 bases between.

This clonotype was seen at least ten times. This sequence joins TRBV19 and TRBJ1-5; D gene unclear. The CDR3 runs to 12 residues. The V end was cut by 1 base, the J end by 6 bases, with 4 bases between. Germline lookup yields CDR1 LNHDA and CDR2 SQIVND (reference sequence). CDR3 DNA: TGTGCCAGTAGTATAGTGGGTCAGCCCCAGCATTTT. This sequence encodes CASSIVGQPQHF.

This clonotype was picked up many times. The chain combines TRBV28 with TRBJ1-5, with D hard to call. The V gene lost 5 bases and the J gene lost 7 bases, with 15 bases spanning the gap. Germline-derived CDR1 and CDR2 are MDHEN and SYDVKM. The CDR3 length is 14 residues. CDR3 nucleotides: TGTGCCAGCAGTCCTTATCGGGTGCCACAGCCCCAGCATTTT. The encoded protein is CASSPYRVPQPQHF.

The chain employs TRBV10-3 and TRBJ2-2; 8 bases fit TRBD1. Germline V CDR1 and CDR2: ENHRY, SYGVKD. The ends lost 9 bases at V and 1 base at J; junction bases unmatched: 4. This CDR3 has 14 residues. The CDR3 bases are TGTGCCATTGCGGGACAGGTGAACACCGGGGAGCTGTTTTTT. Its translation is CAIAGQVNTGELFF.

The CDR3 DNA follows: TGTGCCAGCAGCGTAGCGGAACAGGGTCGGATCTACGAGCAGTACTTC. It is translated as CASSVAEQGRIYEQYF. V and J are TRBV9 and TRBJ2-7; possibly TRBD1 for D (6 bases). The CDR3 length is 16 residues. The germline V gene has CDR1 SGDLS and CDR2 YYNGEE. The V end lost 0 bases, the J end lost 3 bases, and 16 bases lay between the germline ends.